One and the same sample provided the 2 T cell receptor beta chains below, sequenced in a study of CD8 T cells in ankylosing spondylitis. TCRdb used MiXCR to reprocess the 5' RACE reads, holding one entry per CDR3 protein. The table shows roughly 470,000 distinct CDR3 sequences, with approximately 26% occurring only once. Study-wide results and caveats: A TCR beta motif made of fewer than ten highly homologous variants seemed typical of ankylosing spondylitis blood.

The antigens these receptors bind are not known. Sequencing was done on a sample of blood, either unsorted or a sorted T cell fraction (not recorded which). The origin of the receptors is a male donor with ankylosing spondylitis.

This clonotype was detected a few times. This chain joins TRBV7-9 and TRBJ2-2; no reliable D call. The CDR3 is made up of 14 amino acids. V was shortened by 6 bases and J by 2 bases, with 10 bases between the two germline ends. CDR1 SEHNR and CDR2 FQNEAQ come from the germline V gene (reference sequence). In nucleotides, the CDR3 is TGTGCCAGCAGAATTGGAACAAACACCGGGGAGCTGTTTTTT. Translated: CASRIGTNTGELFF.

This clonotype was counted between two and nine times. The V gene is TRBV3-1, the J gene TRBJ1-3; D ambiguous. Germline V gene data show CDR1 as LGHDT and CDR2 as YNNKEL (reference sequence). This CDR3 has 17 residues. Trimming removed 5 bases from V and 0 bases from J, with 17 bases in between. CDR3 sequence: CASSEKEPIISGNTIYF. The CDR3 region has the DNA TGTGCCAGCAGCGAAAAGGAACCTATTATCTCTGGAAACACCATATATTTT.